This T cell receptor beta chain was profiled in a study of T cells after yellow fever vaccination. For TCR, cDNA came from 5'RACE template switching, which added a universal primer site and UMIs. TCRdb reprocessed the 5' RACE reads with MiXCR, giving one entry per CDR3 protein. This sample has a few hundred thousand distinct CDR3 sequences; 6% to 8% occur once, and the top ten carry over 14%. General study points: Abundant clonotypes from the bulk population could get into FACS-sorted repertoires as contaminants. Subsequent to the booster, the majority of primary-vaccination clones reappeared (about 97% CD4, around 90% CD8). Peak timing came faster in the weaker secondary response, day 5 versus 15.

Looked up from germline, CDR1 is SGHTA and CDR2 is FQGNSA. V gave up 2 bases and J gave up 6 bases, with 24 bases separating them. CDR3 size: 18 residues. Ten or more counts support this clonotype. Its antigen is not known. This TCR derives from a man aged 25-45 years who received the YFV17D yellow fever vaccine. This material consisted of PBMCs, taken 5 days after the yellow fever booster vaccination. The rearrangement uses TRBV7-2 and TRBJ2-3, with a tentative D call TRBD2 (6 bases). The CDR3 DNA sequence: TGTGCCAGCAGCTTATTAGGGGTTGGCTGGGGAGGTACGGATACGCAGTATTTT. This encodes CASSLLGVGWGGTDTQYF.